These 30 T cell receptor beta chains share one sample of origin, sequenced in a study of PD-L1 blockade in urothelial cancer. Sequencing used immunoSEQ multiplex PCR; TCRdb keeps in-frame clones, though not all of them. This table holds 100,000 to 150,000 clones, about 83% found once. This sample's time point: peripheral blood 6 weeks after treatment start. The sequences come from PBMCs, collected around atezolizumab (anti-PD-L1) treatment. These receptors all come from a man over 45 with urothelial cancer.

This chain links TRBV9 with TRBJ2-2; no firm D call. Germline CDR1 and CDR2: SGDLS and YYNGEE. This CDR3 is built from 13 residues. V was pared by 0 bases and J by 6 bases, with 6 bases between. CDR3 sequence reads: CASSVDPSGELFF. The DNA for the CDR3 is TGTGCCAGCAGCGTAGATCCGTCCGGGGAGCTGTTTTTT.

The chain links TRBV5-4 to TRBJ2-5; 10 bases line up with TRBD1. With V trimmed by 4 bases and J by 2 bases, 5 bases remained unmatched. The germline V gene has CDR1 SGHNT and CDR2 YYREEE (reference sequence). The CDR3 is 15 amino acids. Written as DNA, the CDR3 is TGTGCCAGCAGCATGGGACAGGGGTATCAAGAGACCCAGTACTTC. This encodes CASSMGQGYQETQYF.

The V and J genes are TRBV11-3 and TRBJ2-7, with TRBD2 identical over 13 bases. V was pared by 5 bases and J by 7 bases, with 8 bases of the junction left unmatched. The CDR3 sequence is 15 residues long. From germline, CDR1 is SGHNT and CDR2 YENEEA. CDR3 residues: CASSRTSGSSREQYF. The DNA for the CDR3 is TGTGCCAGCAGCCGGACTAGCGGGAGTTCCCGGGAGCAGTACTTC.

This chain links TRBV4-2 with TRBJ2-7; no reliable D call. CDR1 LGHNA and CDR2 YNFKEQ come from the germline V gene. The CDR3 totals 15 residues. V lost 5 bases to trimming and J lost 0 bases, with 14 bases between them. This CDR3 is CASSLAQYDSYEQYF. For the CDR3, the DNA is TGTGCCAGCAGCTTGGCACAATACGACTCCTACGAGCAGTACTTC.

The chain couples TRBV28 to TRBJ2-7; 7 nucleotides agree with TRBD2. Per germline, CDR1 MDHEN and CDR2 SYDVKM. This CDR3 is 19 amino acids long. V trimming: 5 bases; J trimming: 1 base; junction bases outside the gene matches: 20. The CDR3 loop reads CASSPPDSGVPRRSYEQYF. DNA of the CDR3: TGTGCCAGCAGTCCGCCCGACAGCGGGGTCCCACGGAGATCCTACGAGCAGTACTTC.

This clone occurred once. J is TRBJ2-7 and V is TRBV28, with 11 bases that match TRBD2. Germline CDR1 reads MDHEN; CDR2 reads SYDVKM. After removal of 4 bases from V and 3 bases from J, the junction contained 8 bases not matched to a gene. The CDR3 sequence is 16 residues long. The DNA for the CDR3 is TGTGCCAGCAGTTCTCCGGGACTAGCGGCAGGCTACGAGCAGTACTTC. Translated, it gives CASSSPGLAAGYEQYF. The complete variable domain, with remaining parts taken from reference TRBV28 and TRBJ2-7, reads DVKVTQSSRYLVKRTGEKVFLECVQDMDHENMFWYRQDPGLGLRLIYFSYDVKMKEKGDIPEGYSVSREKKERFSLILESASTNQTSMYLCASSSPGLAAGYEQYFGPGTRLTVT.

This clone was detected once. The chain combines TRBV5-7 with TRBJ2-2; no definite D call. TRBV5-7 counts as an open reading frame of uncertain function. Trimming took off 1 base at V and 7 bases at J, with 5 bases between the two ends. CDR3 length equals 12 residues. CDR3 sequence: CASSLCLGELFF. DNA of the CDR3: TGTGCCAGCAGCTTGTGTCTCGGGGAGCTGTTTTTT.

CDR3 sequence reads: CASSSSKAGSYEQYF. As DNA, the CDR3 is TGTGCCAGTAGCTCCTCTAAGGCAGGCTCCTACGAGCAGTACTTC. The genes are TRBV19 and TRBJ2-7; D gene unclear. CDR1 and CDR2 from the germline V gene are LNHDA and SQIVND (reference sequence). The CDR3 extends over 15 amino acids. Between the trimmed V and J ends, which lost 6 bases and 0 bases, there was a span of 15 bases.

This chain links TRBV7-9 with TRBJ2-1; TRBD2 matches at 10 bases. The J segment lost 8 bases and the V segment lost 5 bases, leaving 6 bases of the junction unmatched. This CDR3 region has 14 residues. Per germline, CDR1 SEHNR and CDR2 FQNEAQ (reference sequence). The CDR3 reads CASSAGTSAHEQFF. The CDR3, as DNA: TGTGCCAGCAGCGCCGGGACTAGCGCCCATGAGCAGTTCTTC.

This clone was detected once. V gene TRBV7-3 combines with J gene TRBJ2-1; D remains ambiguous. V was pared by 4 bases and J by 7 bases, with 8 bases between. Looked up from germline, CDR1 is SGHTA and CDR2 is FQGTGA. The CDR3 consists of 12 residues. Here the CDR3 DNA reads TGTGCCAGCAGCTCAGACTGGAATGAGCAGTTCTTC. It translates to CASSSDWNEQFF.

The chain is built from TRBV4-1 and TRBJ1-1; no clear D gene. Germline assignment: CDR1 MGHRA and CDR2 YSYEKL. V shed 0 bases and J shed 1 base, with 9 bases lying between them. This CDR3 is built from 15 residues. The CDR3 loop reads CASSQEMVANTEAFF. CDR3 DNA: TGCGCCAGCAGCCAAGAAATGGTGGCGAACACTGAAGCTTTCTTT.

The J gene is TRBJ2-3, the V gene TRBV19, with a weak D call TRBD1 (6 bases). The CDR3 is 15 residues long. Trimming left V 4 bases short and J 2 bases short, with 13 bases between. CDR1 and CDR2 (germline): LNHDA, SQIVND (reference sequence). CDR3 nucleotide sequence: TGTGCCAGTAGTAATTCGGACAGCCTCACAGATACGCAGTATTTT. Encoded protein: CASSNSDSLTDTQYF.

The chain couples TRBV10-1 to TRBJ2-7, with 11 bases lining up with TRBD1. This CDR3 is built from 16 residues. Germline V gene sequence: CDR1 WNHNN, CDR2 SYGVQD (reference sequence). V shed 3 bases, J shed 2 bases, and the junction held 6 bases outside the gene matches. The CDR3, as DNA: TGCGCCAGCAGTGAAAGCGGGGGACAGGGGGCCTACGAGCAGTACTTC. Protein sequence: CASSESGGQGAYEQYF.

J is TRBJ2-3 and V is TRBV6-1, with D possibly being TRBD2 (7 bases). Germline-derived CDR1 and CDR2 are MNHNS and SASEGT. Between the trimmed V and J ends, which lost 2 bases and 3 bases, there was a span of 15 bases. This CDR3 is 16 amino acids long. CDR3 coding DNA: TGTGCCAGCAGTGAAATTGAGGGGGGGGGAACAGATACGCAGTATTTT. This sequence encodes CASSEIEGGGTDTQYF.

The CDR3 loop reads CASSYSGGGSYEQYF. The CDR3 DNA sequence: TGTGCCAGCAGTTACTCGGGAGGGGGGTCCTACGAGCAGTACTTC. V and J are TRBV6-5 and TRBJ2-7; D may be TRBD2 (7 bases). V was clipped by 0 bases and J by 1 base, with 10 bases between them. The CDR3 is 15 residues long. The germline V gene encodes CDR1 MNHEY and CDR2 SVGAGI.

CDR3 sequence: CASSSGTNTDTQYF. The CDR3 DNA follows: TGCGCCAGCAGCTCCGGGACTAACACAGATACGCAGTATTTT. This sequence joins TRBV5-1 and TRBJ2-3; TRBD2 matches 7 bases. Per germline, CDR1 SGHRS and CDR2 YFSETQ. V lost 3 bases to trimming and J lost 2 bases; unmatched junction nucleotides: 3. The CDR3 totals 14 residues.

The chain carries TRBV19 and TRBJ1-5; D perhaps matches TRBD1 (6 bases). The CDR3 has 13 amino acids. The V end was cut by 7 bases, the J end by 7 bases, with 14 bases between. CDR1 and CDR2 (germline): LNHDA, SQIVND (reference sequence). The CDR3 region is CASTVVGAQPQHF. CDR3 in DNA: TGTGCCAGTACGGTCGTGGGGGCCCAGCCCCAGCATTTT.

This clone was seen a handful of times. DNA of the CDR3: TGTGCCAGTGGGGCCCATAAAAGCACTGAAGCTTTCTTT. It encodes CASGAHKSTEAFF. The chain is built from TRBV19 and TRBJ1-1, with D tentatively TRBD1 (5 bases). The CDR3 spans 13 residues. Germline V lookup: CDR1 LNHDA, CDR2 SQIVND (reference sequence). V gave up 8 bases and J gave up 4 bases, with 14 bases separating them.

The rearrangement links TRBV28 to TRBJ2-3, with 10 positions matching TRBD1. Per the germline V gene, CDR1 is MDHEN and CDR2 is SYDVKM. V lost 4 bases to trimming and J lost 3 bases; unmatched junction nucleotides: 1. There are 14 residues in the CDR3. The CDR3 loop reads CASSSGQGTDTQYF. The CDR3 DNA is TGTGCCAGCAGTTCGGGACAGGGGACAGATACGCAGTATTTT.

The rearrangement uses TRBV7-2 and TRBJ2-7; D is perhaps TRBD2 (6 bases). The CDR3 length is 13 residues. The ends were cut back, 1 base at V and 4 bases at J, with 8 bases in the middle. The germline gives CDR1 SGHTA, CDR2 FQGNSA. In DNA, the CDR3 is TGTGCCAGCAGCTTAGAGGCGGGATACGAGCAGTACTTC. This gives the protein CASSLEAGYEQYF.

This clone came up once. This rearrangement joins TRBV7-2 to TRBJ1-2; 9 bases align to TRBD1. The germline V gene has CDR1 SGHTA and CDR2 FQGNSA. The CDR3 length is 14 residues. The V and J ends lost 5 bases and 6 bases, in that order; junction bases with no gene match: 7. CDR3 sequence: CASSPAGTGHGYTF. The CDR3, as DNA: TGTGCCAGCAGCCCAGCCGGGACAGGGCATGGCTACACCTTC.

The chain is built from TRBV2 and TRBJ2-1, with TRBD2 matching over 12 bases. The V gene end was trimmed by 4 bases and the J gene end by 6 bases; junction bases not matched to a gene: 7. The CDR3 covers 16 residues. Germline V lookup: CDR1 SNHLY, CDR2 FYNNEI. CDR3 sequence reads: CASSVLAGGRGNEQFF. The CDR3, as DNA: TGTGCCAGCAGTGTCCTAGCGGGAGGGCGGGGCAATGAGCAGTTCTTC. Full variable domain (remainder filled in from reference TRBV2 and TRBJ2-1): EPEVTQTPSHQVTQMGQEVILRCVPISNHLYFYWYRQILGQKVEFLVSFYNNEISEKSEIFDDQFSVERPDGSNFTLKIRSTKLEDSAMYFCASSVLAGGRGNEQFFGPGTRLTVL.

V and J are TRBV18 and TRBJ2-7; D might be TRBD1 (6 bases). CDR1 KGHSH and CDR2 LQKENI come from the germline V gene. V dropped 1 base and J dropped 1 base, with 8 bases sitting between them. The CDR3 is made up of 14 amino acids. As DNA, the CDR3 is TGTGCCAGCTCACCACAAGGACAGTCCTACGAGCAGTACTTC. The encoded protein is CASSPQGQSYEQYF.

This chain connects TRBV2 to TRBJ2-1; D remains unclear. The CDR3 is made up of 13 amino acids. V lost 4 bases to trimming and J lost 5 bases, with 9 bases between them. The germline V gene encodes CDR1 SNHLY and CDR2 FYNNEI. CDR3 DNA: TGTGCCAGCAGTGCTTATACGGACAATGAGCAGTTCTTC. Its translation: CASSAYTDNEQFF.

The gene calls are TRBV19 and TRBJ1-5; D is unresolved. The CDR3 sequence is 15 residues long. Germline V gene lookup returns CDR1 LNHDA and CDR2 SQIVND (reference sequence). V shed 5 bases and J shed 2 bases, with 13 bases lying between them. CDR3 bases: TGTGCCAGTAGTGCTCGACACGGGGGCAATCAGCCCCAGCATTTT. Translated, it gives CASSARHGGNQPQHF.

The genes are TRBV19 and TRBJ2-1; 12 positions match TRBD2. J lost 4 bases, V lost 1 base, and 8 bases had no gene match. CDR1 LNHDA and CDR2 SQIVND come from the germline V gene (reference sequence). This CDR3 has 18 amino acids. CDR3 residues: CASSIALGLAGRYNEQFF. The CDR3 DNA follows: TGTGCCAGTAGTATAGCCCTAGGACTAGCGGGAAGGTACAATGAGCAGTTCTTC.

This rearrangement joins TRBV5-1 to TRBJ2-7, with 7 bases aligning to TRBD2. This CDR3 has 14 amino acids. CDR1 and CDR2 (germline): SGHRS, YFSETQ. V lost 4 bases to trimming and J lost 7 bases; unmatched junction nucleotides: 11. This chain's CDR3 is CASSPGLVSGEQYF. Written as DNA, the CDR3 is TGCGCCAGCAGCCCTGGACTAGTGAGTGGTGAGCAGTACTTC.

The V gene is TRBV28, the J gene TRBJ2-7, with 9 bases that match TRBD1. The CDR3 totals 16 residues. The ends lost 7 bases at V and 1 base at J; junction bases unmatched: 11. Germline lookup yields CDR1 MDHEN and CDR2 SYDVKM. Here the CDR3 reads CASTESGTGISYEQYF. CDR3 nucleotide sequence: TGTGCCAGCACCGAATCCGGGACAGGGATTTCCTACGAGCAGTACTTC.

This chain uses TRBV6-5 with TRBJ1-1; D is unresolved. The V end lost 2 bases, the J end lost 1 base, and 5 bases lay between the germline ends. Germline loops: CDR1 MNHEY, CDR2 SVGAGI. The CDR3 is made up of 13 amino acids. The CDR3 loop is CASSYDWNTEAFF. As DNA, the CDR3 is TGTGCCAGCAGTTACGACTGGAACACTGAAGCTTTCTTT.

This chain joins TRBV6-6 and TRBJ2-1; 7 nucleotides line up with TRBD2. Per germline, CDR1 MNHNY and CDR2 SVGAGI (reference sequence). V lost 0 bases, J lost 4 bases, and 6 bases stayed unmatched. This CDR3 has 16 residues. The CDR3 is CASSYSGGSRYNEQFF. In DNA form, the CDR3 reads TGTGCCAGCAGTTACTCGGGCGGGAGCCGATACAATGAGCAGTTCTTC.